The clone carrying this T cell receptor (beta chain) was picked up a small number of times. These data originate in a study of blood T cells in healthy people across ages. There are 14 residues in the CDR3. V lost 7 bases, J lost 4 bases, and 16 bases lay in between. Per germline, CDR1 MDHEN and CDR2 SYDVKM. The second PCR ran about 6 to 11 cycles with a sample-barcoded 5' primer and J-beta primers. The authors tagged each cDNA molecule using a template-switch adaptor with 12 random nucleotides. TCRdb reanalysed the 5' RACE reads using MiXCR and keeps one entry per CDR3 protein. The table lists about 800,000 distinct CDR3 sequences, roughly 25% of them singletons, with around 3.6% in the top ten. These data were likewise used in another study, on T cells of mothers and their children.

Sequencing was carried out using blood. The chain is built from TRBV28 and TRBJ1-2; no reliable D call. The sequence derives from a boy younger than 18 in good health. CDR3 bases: TGTGCCAGCACTTTGAGTAAAGGGAGCTATGGCTACACCTTC. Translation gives CASTLSKGSYGYTF.